The following is a TCR beta chain sequence with its context. Its antigen is not identified. Aged roughly 6 to 100, donors were systemically healthy Caucasians from Russia. Sample-barcoded 5' priming and a J-beta primer mix drove a second PCR of roughly 6 to 12 cycles. MiXCR, applied by TCRdb to the 5' RACE reads, yields one record per CDR3 protein. Of around 1.7 million distinct CDR3 sequences detected, 28% appear once; the ten largest clones hold about 8%. The V gene's germline CDR1 is SGHNT and CDR2 YYREEE (reference sequence). This CDR3 has 14 amino acids. V was cut by 0 bases and J by 10 bases, with 14 bases left in between. This specimen comes from a study of blood T cells in healthy people across ages. Study as a whole: When template switching was applied, about one barcoded beta molecule was captured per two T cells.

Points from the study as a whole: In the absence of known donor CMV status, changes in expanded clonotypes were possibly confounded. Long-lived donors had more naive CD4+ cells and higher diversity than aged donors.

Sequencing was done on a sample of blood. This clonotype was obtained from a woman between 25 and 40 years old in good health. This chain links TRBV5-4 with TRBJ2-1; perhaps D is TRBD1 or TRBD2 (5 bases each). The CDR3 coding sequence is TGTGCCAGCAGCTTGGAAACGACCGGGGACGAGCAGTTCTTC. Its protein product is CASSLETTGDEQFF.